This is a list of T cell receptor beta chains from one sample in a study of CD8 T cells in Susac syndrome. TCRdb reprocessed the immunoSEQ multiplex PCR reads via MiXCR and lists one record per CDR3 protein. The sample shows about 140,000 distinct CDR3 sequences, over 90% of them seen only once. Sequences were obtained from CD4+ T cells from PBMCs. The receptors come from a human donor with Susac syndrome. Each CDR3 is given with its conserved first and last residue. D genes are given only for firm matches.

TGTGCCAGCAGTCTGTCCCACGAGCAGTACTTC	CASSLSHEQYF	-	TRBV28	TRBJ2-7
TGCGCCAGCAGGCCGACAGGGAAGTACGAGCAGTACTTC	CASRPTGKYEQYF	TRBD1	TRBV4-1	TRBJ2-7
TGTGCCAGCAGCCTAGCGGGGGGGCCGGAGACCCAGTACTTC	CASSLAGGPETQYF	TRBD2	TRBV5-6	TRBJ2-5
TGTGCCACCAGCACAGAGCGGAGCAGGGGCACTGAAGCTTTCTTT	CATSTERSRGTEAFF	-	TRBV15	TRBJ1-1
TGTGCCAGCGGGCGACTGTATGGCTACACCTTC	CASGRLYGYTF	-	TRBV28	TRBJ1-2
TGTGCCAGCAGCCCGGGGGCGGGGACCTCTGGGGCCAACGTCCTGACTTTC	CASSPGAGTSGANVLTF	-	TRBV5-4	TRBJ2-6
TGCAGCGTACAGGACAGGGCACTGCAAGAGACCCAGTACTTC	CSVQDRALQETQYF	TRBD1	TRBV29-1	TRBJ2-5
TGCGCCAGCAGTCCGCTAAAGACAGGCCCTAAAGAGACCCAGTACTTC	CASSPLKTGPKETQYF	-	TRBV23-1	TRBJ2-5
TGTGCCAGCAGCTCCTGGAGACTAGCGGGAGTGGGTTCCTACAATGAGCAGTTCTTC	CASSSWRLAGVGSYNEQFF	TRBD2	TRBV5-4	TRBJ2-1
TGCGCCAGCAGCTCCTCCGGGACGTTAGCCAAAAACATTCAGTACTTC	CASSSSGTLAKNIQYF	-	TRBV5-1	TRBJ2-4